Listed here is a single TCR beta chain. Antigen: not known. TCR sequencing used cDNA made by reverse transcription of extracted RNA. This table comes from immunoSEQ multiplex PCR, and its TCRdb copy is limited to in-frame clones, with some not included. The sample lists 200,000 to 250,000 clones, more than 55% seen once, with more than 1% in the top ten. Stated treatment: oral pan-JAK inhibitor, 5-10 mg twice daily. Trimming left V 1 base short and J 4 bases short, with 13 bases between. CDR1 and CDR2 from the germline V gene are SGHTA and FQGTGA. The CDR3 contains 16 residues. This entry comes from a study of CD8+ T cells in alopecia areata. General study findings and limits: Scalp lesions, especially in alopecia totalis/universalis, had higher clonality than normal scalp. For patients receiving tofacitinib, scalp clonality and expanded CD8+ clones among the top 100 significantly decreased. How baseline CD8+ expansion relates to response remains uncertain (there was one nonresponder).

The sequence came from a human donor with alopecia areata. The chain has TRBV7-3 and TRBJ2-2; D gene uncertain. Sequenced material: CD4+ T cells sorted from blood, taken at week 44, from a patient treated with tofacitinib. The CDR3 loop is CASSLMGIGVTGELFF. CDR3 DNA sequence: TGTGCCAGCAGCTTAATGGGTATTGGAGTCACCGGGGAGCTGTTTTTT.